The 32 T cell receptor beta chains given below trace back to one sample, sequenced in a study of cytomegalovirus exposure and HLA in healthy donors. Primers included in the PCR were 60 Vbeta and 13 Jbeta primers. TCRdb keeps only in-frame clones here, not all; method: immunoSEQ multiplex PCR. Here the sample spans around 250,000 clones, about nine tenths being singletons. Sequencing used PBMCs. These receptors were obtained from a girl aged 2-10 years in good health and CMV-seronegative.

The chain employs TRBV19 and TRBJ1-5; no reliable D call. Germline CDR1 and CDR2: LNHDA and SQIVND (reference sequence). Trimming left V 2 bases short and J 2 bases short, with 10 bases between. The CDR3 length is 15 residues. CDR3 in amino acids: CASSIFRFRNQPQHF. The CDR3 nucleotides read TGTGCCAGTAGTATATTCAGGTTCCGCAATCAGCCCCAGCATTTT.

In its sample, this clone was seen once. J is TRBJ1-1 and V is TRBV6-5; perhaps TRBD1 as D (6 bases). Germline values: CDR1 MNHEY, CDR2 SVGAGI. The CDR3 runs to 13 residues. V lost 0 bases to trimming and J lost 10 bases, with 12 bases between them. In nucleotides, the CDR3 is TGTGCCAGCAGTTACTCTGGGGGCTGGGGAGCTTTCTTT. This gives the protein CASSYSGGWGAFF.

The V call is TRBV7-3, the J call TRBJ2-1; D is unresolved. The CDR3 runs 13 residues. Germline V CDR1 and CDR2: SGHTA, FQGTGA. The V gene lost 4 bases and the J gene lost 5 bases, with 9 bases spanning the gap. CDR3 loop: CASSSPVDNEQFF. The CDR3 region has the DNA TGTGCCAGCAGCTCCCCGGTGGACAATGAGCAGTTCTTC.

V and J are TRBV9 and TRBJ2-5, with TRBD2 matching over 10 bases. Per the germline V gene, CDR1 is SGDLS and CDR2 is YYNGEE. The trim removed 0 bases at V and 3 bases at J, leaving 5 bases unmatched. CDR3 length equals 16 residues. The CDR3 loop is CASSVGAGGPEETQYF. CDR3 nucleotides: TGTGCCAGCAGCGTAGGAGCGGGGGGGCCAGAAGAGACCCAGTACTTC.

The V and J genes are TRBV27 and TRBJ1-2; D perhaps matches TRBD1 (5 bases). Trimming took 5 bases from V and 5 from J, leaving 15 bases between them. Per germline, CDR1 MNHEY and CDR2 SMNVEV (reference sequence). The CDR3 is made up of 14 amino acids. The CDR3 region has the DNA TGTGCCAGCAGTCTTCGGGGGGGGGAATATGGCTACACCTTC. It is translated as CASSLRGGEYGYTF.

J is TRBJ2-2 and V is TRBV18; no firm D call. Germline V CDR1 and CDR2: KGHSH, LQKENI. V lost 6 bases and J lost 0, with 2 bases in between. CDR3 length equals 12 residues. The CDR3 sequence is CASSTNTGELFF. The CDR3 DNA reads TGTGCCAGCTCCACGAACACCGGGGAGCTGTTTTTT.

The CDR3 bases are TGTGCCTGGAGCCCGAGGGGGCTAGGTCAGCCCCAGCATTTT. This sequence encodes CAWSPRGLGQPQHF. The chain joins TRBV30 to TRBJ1-5; 7 bases line up with TRBD1. Germline lookup yields CDR1 GTSNPN and CDR2 SVGIG (reference sequence). The J segment lost 6 bases and the V segment lost 3 bases, leaving 8 bases of the junction unmatched. CDR3 length equals 14 residues.

This CDR3 is CASSPTLGNEKLFF. The CDR3 region has the DNA TGTGCCAGCAGCCCGACGCTAGGTAATGAAAAACTGTTTTTT. The rearrangement joins TRBV7-9 to TRBJ1-4; D unclear. Germline V gene lookup returns CDR1 SEHNR and CDR2 FQNEAQ (reference sequence). With 5 bases removed from V and 4 bases from J, the gap between germline ends came to 11 bases. CDR3 length equals 14 residues.

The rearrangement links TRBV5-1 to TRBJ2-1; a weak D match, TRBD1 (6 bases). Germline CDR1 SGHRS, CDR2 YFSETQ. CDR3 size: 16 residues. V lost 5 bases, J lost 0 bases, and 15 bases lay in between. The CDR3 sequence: CASREGQTSSYNEQFF. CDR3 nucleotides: TGCGCCAGCAGAGAAGGACAGACGAGCTCCTACAATGAGCAGTTCTTC.

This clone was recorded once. Here the CDR3 reads CASSLMGTGATGELFF. The CDR3, as DNA: TGTGCCAGCAGCCTAATGGGGACAGGGGCCACCGGGGAGCTGTTTTTT. This sequence joins TRBV7-6 and TRBJ2-2; TRBD1 matches at 10 bases. CDR1 and CDR2 from the germline V gene are SGHVS and FNYEAQ. The CDR3 loop spans 16 amino acids. V shed 5 bases and J 4 bases; nucleotides not matched to a gene: 7.

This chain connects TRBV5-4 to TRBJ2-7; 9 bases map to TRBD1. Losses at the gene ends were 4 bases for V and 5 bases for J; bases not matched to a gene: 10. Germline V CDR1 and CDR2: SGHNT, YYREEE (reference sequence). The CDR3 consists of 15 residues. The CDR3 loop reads CASSAPGQGVDEQYF. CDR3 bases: TGTGCCAGCAGCGCACCGGGACAGGGTGTCGACGAGCAGTACTTC.

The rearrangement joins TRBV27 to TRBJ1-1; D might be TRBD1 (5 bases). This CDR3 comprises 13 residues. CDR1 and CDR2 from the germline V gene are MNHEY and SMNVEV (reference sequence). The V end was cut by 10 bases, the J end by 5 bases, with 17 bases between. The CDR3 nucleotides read TGTGCCACTTCCCTATATAGGGGAACTGAAGCTTTCTTT. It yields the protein CATSLYRGTEAFF.

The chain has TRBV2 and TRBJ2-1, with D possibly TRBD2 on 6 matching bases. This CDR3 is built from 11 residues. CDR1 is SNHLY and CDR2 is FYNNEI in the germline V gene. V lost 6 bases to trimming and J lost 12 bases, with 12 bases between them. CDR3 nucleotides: TGTGCCAGCAGGGGCGGGGCGGGGCAGTTCTTC. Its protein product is CASRGGAGQFF.

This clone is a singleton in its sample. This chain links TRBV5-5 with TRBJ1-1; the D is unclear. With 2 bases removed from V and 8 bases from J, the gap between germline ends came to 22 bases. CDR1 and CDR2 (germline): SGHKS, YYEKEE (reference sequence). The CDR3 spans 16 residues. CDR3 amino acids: CASSLSPEGGGREAFF. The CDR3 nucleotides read TGTGCCAGCAGCTTATCACCAGAGGGAGGTGGAAGGGAAGCTTTCTTT.

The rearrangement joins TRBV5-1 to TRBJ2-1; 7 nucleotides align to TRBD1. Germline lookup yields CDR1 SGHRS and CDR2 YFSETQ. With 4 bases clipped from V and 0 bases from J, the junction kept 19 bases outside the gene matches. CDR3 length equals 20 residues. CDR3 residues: CASSVGTEILILSSYNEQFF. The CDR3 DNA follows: TGCGCCAGCAGCGTAGGGACAGAAATACTTATTTTGAGCTCCTACAATGAGCAGTTCTTC.

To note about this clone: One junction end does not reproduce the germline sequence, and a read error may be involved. The CDR3 nucleotides read TGTGCCAGCAGTGAGGGCGCAGCTCCAGTATTC. This sequence encodes CASSEGAAPVF. This chain links TRBV6-5 with TRBJ2-7, with D perhaps matching TRBD2 (5 bases). The CDR3 is 11 residues long. Germline CDR1 is MNHEY and CDR2 is SVGAGI.

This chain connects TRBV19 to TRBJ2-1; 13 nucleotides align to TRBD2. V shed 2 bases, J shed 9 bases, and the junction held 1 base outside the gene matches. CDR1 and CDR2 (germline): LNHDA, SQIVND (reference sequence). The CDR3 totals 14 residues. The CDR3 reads CASSITSGGAEQFF. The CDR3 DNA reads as TGTGCCAGTAGTATAACTAGCGGGGGGGCTGAGCAGTTCTTC.

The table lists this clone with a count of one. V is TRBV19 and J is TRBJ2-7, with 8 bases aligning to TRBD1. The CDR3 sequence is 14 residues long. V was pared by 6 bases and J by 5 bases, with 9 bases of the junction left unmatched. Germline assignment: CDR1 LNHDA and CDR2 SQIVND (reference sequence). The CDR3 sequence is CASSPQTGAHEQYF. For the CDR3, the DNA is TGTGCCAGTAGCCCCCAGACAGGGGCCCACGAGCAGTACTTC.

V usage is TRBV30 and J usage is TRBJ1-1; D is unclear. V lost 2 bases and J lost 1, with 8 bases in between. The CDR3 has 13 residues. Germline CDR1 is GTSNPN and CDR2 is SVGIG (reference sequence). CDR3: CAWSWRGNTEAFF. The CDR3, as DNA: TGTGCCTGGAGTTGGCGGGGGAACACTGAAGCTTTCTTT.

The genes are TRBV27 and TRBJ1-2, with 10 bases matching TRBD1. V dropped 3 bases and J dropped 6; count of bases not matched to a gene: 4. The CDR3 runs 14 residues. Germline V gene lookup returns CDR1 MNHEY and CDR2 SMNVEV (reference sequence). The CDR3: CASSFSGTGDGYTF. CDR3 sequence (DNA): TGTGCCAGCAGTTTCTCCGGGACAGGGGATGGCTACACCTTC.

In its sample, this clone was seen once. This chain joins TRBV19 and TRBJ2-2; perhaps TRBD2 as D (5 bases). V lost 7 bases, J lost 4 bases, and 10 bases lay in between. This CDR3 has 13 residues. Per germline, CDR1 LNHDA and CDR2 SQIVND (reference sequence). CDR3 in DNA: TGTGCCAGTAAATTTCGGGGCACCGGGGAGCTGTTTTTT. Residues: CASKFRGTGELFF.

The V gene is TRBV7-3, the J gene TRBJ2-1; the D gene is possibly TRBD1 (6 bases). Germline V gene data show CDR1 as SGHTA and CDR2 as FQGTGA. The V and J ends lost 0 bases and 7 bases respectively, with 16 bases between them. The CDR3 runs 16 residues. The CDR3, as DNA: TGTGCCAGCAGCTTAACTGCAGGGGATGTTTTAAATGAGCAGTTCTTC. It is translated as CASSLTAGDVLNEQFF.

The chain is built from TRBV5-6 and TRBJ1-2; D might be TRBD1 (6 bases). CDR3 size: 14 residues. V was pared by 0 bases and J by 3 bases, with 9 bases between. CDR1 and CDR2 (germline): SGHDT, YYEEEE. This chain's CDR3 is CASSLGRTDYGYTF. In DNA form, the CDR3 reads TGTGCCAGCAGCTTGGGACGGACAGACTATGGCTACACCTTC.

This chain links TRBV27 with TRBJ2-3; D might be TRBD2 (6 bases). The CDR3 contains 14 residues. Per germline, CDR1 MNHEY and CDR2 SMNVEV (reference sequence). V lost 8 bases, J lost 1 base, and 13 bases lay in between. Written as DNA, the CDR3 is TGTGCCAGCCGGCGGGGTAGTGGCACAGATACGCAGTATTTT. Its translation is CASRRGSGTDTQYF.

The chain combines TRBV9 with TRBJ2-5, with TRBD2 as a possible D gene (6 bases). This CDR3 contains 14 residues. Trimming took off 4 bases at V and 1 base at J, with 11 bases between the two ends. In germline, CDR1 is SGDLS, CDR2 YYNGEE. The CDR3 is CASSKGGSQETQYF. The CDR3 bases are TGTGCCAGCAGCAAAGGAGGGTCCCAAGAGACCCAGTACTTC.

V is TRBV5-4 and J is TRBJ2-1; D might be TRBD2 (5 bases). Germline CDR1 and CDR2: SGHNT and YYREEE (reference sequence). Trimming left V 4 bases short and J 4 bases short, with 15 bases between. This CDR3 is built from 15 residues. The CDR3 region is CASSLAWESYNEQFF. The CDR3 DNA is TGTGCCAGCAGCCTGGCGTGGGAGTCGTACAATGAGCAGTTCTTC. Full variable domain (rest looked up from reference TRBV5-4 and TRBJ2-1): ETGVTQSPTHLIKTRGQQVTLRCSSQSGHNTVSWYQQALGQGPQFIFQYYREEENGRGNFPPRFSGLQFPNYSSELNVNALELDDSALYLCASSLAWESYNEQFFGPGTRLTVL.

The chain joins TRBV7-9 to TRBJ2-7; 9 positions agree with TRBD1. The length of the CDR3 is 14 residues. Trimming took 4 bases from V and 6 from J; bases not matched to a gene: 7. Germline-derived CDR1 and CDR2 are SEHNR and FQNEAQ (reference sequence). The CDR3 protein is CASSWLGQGAEQYF. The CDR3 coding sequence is TGTGCCAGCAGCTGGCTGGGACAGGGTGCCGAGCAGTACTTC.

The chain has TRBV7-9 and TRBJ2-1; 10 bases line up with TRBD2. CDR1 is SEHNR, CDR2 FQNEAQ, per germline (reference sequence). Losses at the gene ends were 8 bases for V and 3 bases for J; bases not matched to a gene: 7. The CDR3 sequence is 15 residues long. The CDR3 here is CASASGSPLYNEQFF. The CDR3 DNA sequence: TGTGCCAGCGCTAGCGGGAGTCCCCTCTACAATGAGCAGTTCTTC.

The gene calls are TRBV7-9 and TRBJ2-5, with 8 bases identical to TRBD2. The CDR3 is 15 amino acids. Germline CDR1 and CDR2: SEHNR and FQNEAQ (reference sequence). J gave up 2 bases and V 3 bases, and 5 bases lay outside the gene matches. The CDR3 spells CASSFSGKEQETQYF. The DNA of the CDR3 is TGTGCCAGCAGCTTTAGCGGGAAGGAACAAGAGACCCAGTACTTC.

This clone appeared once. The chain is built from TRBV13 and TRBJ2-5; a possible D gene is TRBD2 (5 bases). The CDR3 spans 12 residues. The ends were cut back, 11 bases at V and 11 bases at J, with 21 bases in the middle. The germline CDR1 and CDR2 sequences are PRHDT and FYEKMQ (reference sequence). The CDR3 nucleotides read TGTGCCTCTTCTAGGGAGCGTGGGGAGCAGTACTTC. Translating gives CASSRERGEQYF. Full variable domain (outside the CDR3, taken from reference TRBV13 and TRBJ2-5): AAGVIQSPRHLIKEKRETATLKCYPIPRHDTVYWYQQGPGQDPQFLISFYEKMQSDKGSIPDRFSAQQFSDYHSELNMSSLELGDSALYFCASSRERGEQYFGPGTRLLVL.

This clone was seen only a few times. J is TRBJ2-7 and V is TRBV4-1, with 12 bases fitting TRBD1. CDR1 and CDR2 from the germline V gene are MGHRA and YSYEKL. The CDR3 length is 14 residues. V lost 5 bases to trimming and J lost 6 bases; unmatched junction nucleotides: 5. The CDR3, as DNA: TGCGCCAGCAGCTTCGGGACAGGGGGCGTCGAGCAGTACTTC. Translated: CASSFGTGGVEQYF.

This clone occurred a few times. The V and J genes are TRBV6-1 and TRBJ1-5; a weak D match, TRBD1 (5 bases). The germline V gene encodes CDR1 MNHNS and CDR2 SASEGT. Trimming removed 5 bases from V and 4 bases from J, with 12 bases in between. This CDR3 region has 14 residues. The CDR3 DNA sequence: TGTGCCAGCAGTATCGATCGGGGGAATCAGCCCCAGCATTTT. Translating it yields CASSIDRGNQPQHF.